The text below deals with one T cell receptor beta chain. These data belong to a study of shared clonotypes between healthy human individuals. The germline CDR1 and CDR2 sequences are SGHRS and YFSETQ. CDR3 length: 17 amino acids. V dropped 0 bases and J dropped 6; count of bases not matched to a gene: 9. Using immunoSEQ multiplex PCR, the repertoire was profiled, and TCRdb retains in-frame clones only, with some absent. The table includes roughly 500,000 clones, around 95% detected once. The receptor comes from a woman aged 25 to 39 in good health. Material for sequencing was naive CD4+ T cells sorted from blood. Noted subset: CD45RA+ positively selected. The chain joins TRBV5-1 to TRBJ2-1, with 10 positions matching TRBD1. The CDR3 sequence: CASSLAGWGTGANEQFF. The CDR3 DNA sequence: TGCGCCAGCAGCTTGGCGGGATGGGGGACAGGGGCCAATGAGCAGTTCTTC.